The 21 T cell receptor beta chains listed next were all sequenced from one sample in a study of blood T cell repertoires in COVID-19. The assay was immunoSEQ multiplex PCR, and TCRdb's table has in-frame clones only and misses some. Among a few hundred thousand clones listed, 87% were seen once. Sequencing input: peripheral blood. Receptors were obtained from a young man with active or convalescent COVID-19.

The chain combines TRBV6-5 with TRBJ2-1; 10 positions match TRBD2. The CDR3 contains 15 residues. Germline assignment: CDR1 MNHEY and CDR2 SVGAGI. The V segment lost 6 bases and the J segment 0 bases; nucleotides outside the gene matches: 2. The CDR3 protein is CASRASGSSYNEQFF. CDR3 coding DNA: TGTGCCAGCAGGGCTAGCGGGAGCTCCTACAATGAGCAGTTCTTC.

The rearrangement uses TRBV9 and TRBJ2-3; D gene uncertain. This CDR3 contains 15 residues. Germline CDR1 reads SGDLS; CDR2 reads YYNGEE. Trimming cost V 3 bases and J 2 bases, with 13 bases left between them. The CDR3 protein is CASSGAEVTTDTQYF. The CDR3 nucleotides read TGTGCCAGCAGCGGCGCCGAGGTGACCACAGATACGCAGTATTTT.

This sequence joins TRBV27 and TRBJ2-3; 8 bases are shared with TRBD1. CDR1 and CDR2 (germline): MNHEY, SMNVEV (reference sequence). The CDR3 totals 14 residues. Trimming cost V 3 bases and J 5 bases; bases outside gene matches: 4. The CDR3 region has the DNA TGTGCCAGCAGTTTGGACAGGGTTAAAGATACGCAGTATTTT. It translates to CASSLDRVKDTQYF.

The chain recombines TRBV3-1 (or the pseudogene TRBV3-2) with TRBJ1-5, with 7 bases identical to TRBD1. This CDR3 is built from 14 residues. The V gene's germline CDR1 is LGHDT and CDR2 YNNKEL (reference sequence). Trimming removed 1 base from V and 7 bases from J; junction bases left unmatched: 4. The CDR3 nucleotides read TGTGCCAGCAGCCAAGCACAGGGGAACCAGCCCCAGCATTTT. Translated, it gives CASSQAQGNQPQHF.

The V call is TRBV7-2, the J call TRBJ2-1, with a weak D call TRBD1 (6 bases). V gave up 5 bases and J gave up 9 bases, with 17 bases separating them. This CDR3 region has 14 residues. CDR1 SGHTA and CDR2 FQGNSA come from the germline V gene. Here the CDR3 DNA reads TGTGCCAGCAGCCCACAGGGTCTTGGCGGTGAGCAGTTCTTC. It translates to CASSPQGLGGEQFF. The variable domain in full, completed from reference TRBV7-2 and TRBJ2-1, reads GAGVSQSPSNKVTEKGKDVELRCDPISGHTALYWYRQSLGQGLEFLIYFQGNSAPDKSGLPSDRFSAERTGGSVSTLTIQRTQQEDSAVYLCASSPQGLGGEQFFGPGTRLTVL.

The genes are TRBV5-1 and TRBJ2-2, with 9 bases lining up with TRBD2. Germline-derived CDR1 and CDR2 are SGHRS and YFSETQ. The CDR3 runs to 18 residues. V dropped 4 bases and J dropped 6; count of bases not matched to a gene: 16. DNA of the CDR3: TGCGCCAGCAGCGCTTCCCTTTTAGCGGGAGCTCGGGCCGGGGAGCTGTTTTTT. It yields the protein CASSASLLAGARAGELFF.

The chain joins TRBV3-1 (or the pseudogene TRBV3-2) to TRBJ1-3, with D unresolved. Trimming stripped 0 bases from V and 2 bases from J, with 11 bases between. The CDR3 sequence is 16 residues long. CDR1 LGHDT and CDR2 YNNKEL come from the germline V gene (reference sequence). CDR3 residues: CASSQDNPLTGNTIYF. In DNA form, the CDR3 reads TGTGCCAGCAGCCAAGATAACCCCCTAACTGGAAACACCATATATTTT.

This clone was observed a handful of times. This chain joins TRBV27 and TRBJ1-2; TRBD1 matches at 7 bases. V dropped 2 bases and J dropped 6; count of bases not matched to a gene: 6. The V gene's germline CDR1 is MNHEY and CDR2 SMNVEV (reference sequence). This CDR3 contains 14 residues. The CDR3 reads CASSLDRVSDGYTF. CDR3 in DNA: TGTGCCAGCAGTTTAGACAGGGTGTCGGATGGCTACACCTTC.

The chain links TRBV5-4 to TRBJ1-5; D call uncertain. The ends were cut back, 2 bases at V and 2 bases at J, with 14 bases in the middle. CDR3 length equals 16 residues. Germline CDR1 is SGHNT and CDR2 is YYREEE (reference sequence). The DNA of the CDR3 is TGTGCCAGCAGCTTTGTACTTGTCATGGGCAATCAGCCCCAGCATTTT. Encoded protein: CASSFVLVMGNQPQHF.

This sequence joins TRBV6-5 and TRBJ2-7; TRBD2 agrees at 9 bases. The CDR3 covers 16 residues. CDR1 and CDR2 (germline): MNHEY, SVGAGI. V was clipped by 2 bases and J by 3 bases; unmatched bases: 8. CDR3 DNA sequence: TGTGCCAGCAGTTACCGCGGGGGGGGCGCCCTCTACGAGCAGTACTTC. This codes for CASSYRGGGALYEQYF.

The V call is TRBV10-3, the J call TRBJ1-1; TRBD1 might be the D (5 bases). Trimming took off 6 bases at V and 4 bases at J, with 9 bases between the two ends. CDR1 is ENHRY, CDR2 SYGVKD, per germline. The CDR3 is 12 residues long. The DNA for the CDR3 is TGTGCCATCAGCCGCGGGGGCACTGAAGCTTTCTTT. This sequence encodes CAISRGGTEAFF.

The chain combines TRBV3-1 (or the pseudogene TRBV3-2) with TRBJ2-2; D is possibly TRBD2 (6 bases). Trimming left V 4 bases short and J 4 bases short, with 16 bases between. The germline gives CDR1 LGHDT, CDR2 YNNKEL (reference sequence). This CDR3 comprises 16 residues. The CDR3 bases are TGTGCCAGCAGCCCAGTGGGGGGACTTTCCACCGGGGAGCTGTTTTTT. Its protein product is CASSPVGGLSTGELFF.

The V gene is TRBV7-2, the J gene TRBJ2-1; TRBD2 agrees at 9 bases. The J segment lost 6 bases and the V segment lost 1 base, leaving 10 bases of the junction unmatched. Germline lookup yields CDR1 SGHTA and CDR2 FQGNSA. CDR3 length: 17 residues. The DNA for the CDR3 is TGTGCCAGCAGCTTAGTCTTTAGCGGGGGAACCCTCAATGAGCAGTTCTTC. As protein: CASSLVFSGGTLNEQFF.

The V and J genes are TRBV6-5 and TRBJ2-2; D might be TRBD2 (5 bases). Germline CDR1 MNHEY, CDR2 SVGAGI. Trimming removed 6 bases from V and 7 bases from J, with 18 bases in between. CDR3 size: 15 residues. CDR3 nucleotides: TGTGCCAGCAGCTCTTTGGGGAGAATGGTCGGGGAGCTGTTTTTT. It translates to CASSSLGRMVGELFF.

The V call is TRBV28, the J call TRBJ1-3; D gene uncertain. Per germline, CDR1 MDHEN and CDR2 SYDVKM. The CDR3 consists of 14 residues. The V gene lost 2 bases and the J gene lost 0 bases, with 5 bases spanning the gap. The CDR3 is CASSLPLSGNTIYF. The DNA for the CDR3 is TGTGCCAGCAGTTTACCACTCTCTGGAAACACCATATATTTT.

The rearrangement uses TRBV7-8 and TRBJ2-5; 13 bases line up with TRBD2. The CDR3 is made up of 15 amino acids. Germline CDR1 and CDR2: SGHVS and FQNEAQ. Trimming removed 5 bases from V and 6 bases from J; junction bases left unmatched: 6. The CDR3 coding sequence is TGTGCCAGCAGCGGACGACTAGCGGGGGGAAAGACCCAGTACTTC. Residues: CASSGRLAGGKTQYF.

CDR3 sequence reads: CASSQDQGGVAFF. Here the CDR3 DNA reads TGCGCCAGCAGCCAAGACCAGGGAGGGGTAGCTTTCTTT. This chain connects TRBV4-1 to TRBJ1-1; a weak D match, TRBD1 (5 bases). The CDR3 has 13 amino acids. CDR1 and CDR2 (germline): MGHRA, YSYEKL. V lost 0 bases, J lost 10 bases, and 12 bases lay in between.

V and J are TRBV18 and TRBJ1-1; the D gene is possibly TRBD1 (5 bases). Germline CDR1 reads KGHSH; CDR2 reads LQKENI. The CDR3 consists of 14 residues. The V end was cut by 3 bases, the J end by 6 bases, with 14 bases between. This CDR3 reads CASSPRAMDPEAFF. The CDR3 DNA follows: TGTGCCAGCTCACCCAGGGCTATGGACCCTGAAGCTTTCTTT.

V usage is TRBV28 and J usage is TRBJ1-6; TRBD1 matches at 11 bases. Germline lookup yields CDR1 MDHEN and CDR2 SYDVKM. V dropped 4 bases and J dropped 8; count of bases not matched to a gene: 7. This CDR3 is built from 16 residues. The CDR3 sequence: CASSSTGQGVYSPLHF. CDR3 coding DNA: TGTGCCAGCAGTTCCACGGGACAGGGGGTTTATTCACCCCTCCACTTT.

The V call is TRBV5-6, the J call TRBJ1-2; 9 bases fit TRBD1. Germline V gives CDR1 SGHDT, CDR2 YYEEEE. CDR3 length equals 15 residues. V was pared by 4 bases and J by 5 bases, with 9 bases of the junction left unmatched. The CDR3 sequence is CASSLDRGGLYGYTF. For the CDR3, the DNA is TGTGCCAGCAGCCTAGACAGGGGGGGCCTGTATGGCTACACCTTC.

The chain combines TRBV28 with TRBJ2-1; 12 bases are shared with TRBD2. The CDR3 has 15 residues. Trimming removed 7 bases from V and 2 bases from J; junction bases left unmatched: 3. Germline V gives CDR1 MDHEN, CDR2 SYDVKM. The CDR3 DNA reads as TGTGCCAGCACCTCTAGCGGGAGGGCCTACAATGAGCAGTTCTTC. It specifies CASTSSGRAYNEQFF. Looking up the rest from reference TRBV28 and TRBJ2-1 gives the full variable domain: DVKVTQSSRYLVKRTGEKVFLECVQDMDHENMFWYRQDPGLGLRLIYFSYDVKMKEKGDIPEGYSVSREKKERFSLILESASTNQTSMYLCASTSSGRAYNEQFFGPGTRLTVL.